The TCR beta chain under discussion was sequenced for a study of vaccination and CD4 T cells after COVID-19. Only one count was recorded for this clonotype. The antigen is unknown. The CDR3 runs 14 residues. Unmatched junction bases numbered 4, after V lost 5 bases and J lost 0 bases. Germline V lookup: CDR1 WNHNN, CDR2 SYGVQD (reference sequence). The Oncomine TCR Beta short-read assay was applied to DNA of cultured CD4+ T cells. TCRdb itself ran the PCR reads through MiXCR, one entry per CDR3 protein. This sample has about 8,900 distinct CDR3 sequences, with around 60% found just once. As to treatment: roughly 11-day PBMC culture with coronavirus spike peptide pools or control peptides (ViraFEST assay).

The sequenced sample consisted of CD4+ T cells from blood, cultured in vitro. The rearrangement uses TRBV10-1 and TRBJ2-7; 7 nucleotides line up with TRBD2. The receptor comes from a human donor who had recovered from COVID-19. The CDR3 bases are TGCGCCAGCAGTCAAGCGGGAACCTCCTACGAGCAGTACTTC. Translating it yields CASSQAGTSYEQYF.